This T cell receptor beta chain was recorded in a study of pediatric ulcerative colitis. Study-wide findings and caveats: A couple of rectal CDR3 clonotypes occurred in all ulcerative colitis patients. Clonal expansions reduced rectal repertoire diversity in acute severe colitis.

Regarding this clone: What it binds is not known.

One to two pinch biopsies were taken from the rectum during colonoscopy. TCRdb keeps only in-frame clones here, not all; method: immunoSEQ multiplex PCR. The sample shows about 36,000 clones, approximately 73% of them seen only once. Germline CDR1 reads SQVTM; CDR2 reads ANQGSEA. After removal of 8 bases from V and 3 bases from J, the junction contained 4 bases not matched to a gene. The CDR3 is 12 residues long. The sample taken for sequencing was gut tissue. The J gene is TRBJ2-5, the V gene TRBV29-1; the match to TRBD1 covers 9 bases. The origin of this receptor is a boy younger than 18 with moderate ulcerative colitis. The CDR3 coding sequence is TGCAGCTTCCGACAGGGGGAAGAGACCCAGTACTTC. This sequence encodes CSFRQGEETQYF.